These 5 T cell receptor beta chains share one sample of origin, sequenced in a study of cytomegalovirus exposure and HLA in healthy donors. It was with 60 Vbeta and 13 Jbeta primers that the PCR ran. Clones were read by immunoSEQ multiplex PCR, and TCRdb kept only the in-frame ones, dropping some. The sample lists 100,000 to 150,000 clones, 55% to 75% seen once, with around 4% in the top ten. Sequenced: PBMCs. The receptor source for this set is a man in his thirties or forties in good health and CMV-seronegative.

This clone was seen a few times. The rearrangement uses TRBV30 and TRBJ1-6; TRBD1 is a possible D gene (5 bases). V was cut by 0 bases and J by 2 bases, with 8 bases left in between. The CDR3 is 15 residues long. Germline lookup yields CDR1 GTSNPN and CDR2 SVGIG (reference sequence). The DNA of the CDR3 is TGTGCCTGGAGTGTAAGGGGCGCCTATAATTCACCCCTCCACTTT. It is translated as CAWSVRGAYNSPLHF.

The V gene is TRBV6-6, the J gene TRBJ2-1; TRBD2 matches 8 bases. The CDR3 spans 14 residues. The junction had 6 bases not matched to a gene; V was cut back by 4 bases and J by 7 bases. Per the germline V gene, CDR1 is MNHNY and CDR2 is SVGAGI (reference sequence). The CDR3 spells CASSLSPGGNEQFF. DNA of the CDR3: TGTGCCAGCAGTTTATCACCGGGAGGGAATGAGCAGTTCTTC.

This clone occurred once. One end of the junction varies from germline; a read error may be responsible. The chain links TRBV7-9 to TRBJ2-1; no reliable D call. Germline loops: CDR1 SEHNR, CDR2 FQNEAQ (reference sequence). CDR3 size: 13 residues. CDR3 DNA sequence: TGTTCCAGCAGCTTAGGTTGGCAGAATGAGCAGTTCTTC. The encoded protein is CSSSLGWQNEQFF.

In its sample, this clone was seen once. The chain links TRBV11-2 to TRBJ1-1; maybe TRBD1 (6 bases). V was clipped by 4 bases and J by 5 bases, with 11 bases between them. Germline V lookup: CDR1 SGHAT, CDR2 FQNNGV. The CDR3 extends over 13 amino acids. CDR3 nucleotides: TGTGCCAGCAGCTCATTACAGGGAACTGAAGCTTTCTTT. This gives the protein CASSSLQGTEAFF.

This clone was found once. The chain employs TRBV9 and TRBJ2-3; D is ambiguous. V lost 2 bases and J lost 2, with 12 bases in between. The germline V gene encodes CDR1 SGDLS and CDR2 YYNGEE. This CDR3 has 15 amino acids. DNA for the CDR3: TGTGCCAGCAGCGTCGGAGACCCGGACACAGATACGCAGTATTTT. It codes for CASSVGDPDTDTQYF.